This is a list of T cell receptor beta chains from one sample in a study of early T cells in non-severe SARS-CoV-2 infection. TCRdb reprocessed the 5' RACE reads with MiXCR, giving one entry per CDR3 protein. The sample lists approximately 67,000 distinct CDR3 sequences, around a tenth occurring once. Sequencing used whole blood. These receptor sequences come from an adult who was a healthcare worker with PCR-confirmed SARS-CoV-2 infection or an uninfected control (not recorded which). The CDR3 runs from the conserved cysteine through the conserved F or W. Fields, in order: J gene, V gene, D gene, clone size, CDR3 protein, CDR3 DNA. A D gene is named only where the DNA matches it firmly. Some rows have no size entry. The others give once, few or many, or a class for an expanded clone.

TRBJ2-7 TRBV5-6 - - CASSYGIPYEQYF TGTGCCAGCAGCTACGGGATCCCCTACGAGCAGTACTTC
TRBJ1-1 TRBV5-5 - - CASRYGTGNTEAFF TGTGCCAGCAGATACGGGACGGGGAACACTGAAGCTTTCTTT
TRBJ2-2 TRBV20-1 - few CSATTGNTGELFF TGCAGTGCTACTACAGGGAACACCGGGGAGCTGTTTTTT
TRBJ2-3 TRBV5-5 TRBD1 few CASSWTGGSPDTQYF TGTGCCAGCAGCTGGACAGGGGGGTCCCCAGATACGCAGTATTTT
TRBJ1-1 TRBV5-6 TRBD1 - CASSLTGETEAFF TGTGCCAGCAGCTTGACAGGGGAGACTGAAGCTTTCTTT
TRBJ1-1 TRBV10-3 - many CAISESGDTLEAFF TGTGCCATCAGTGAGTCAGGGGACACCCTAGAAGCTTTCTTT
TRBJ2-7 TRBV7-9 TRBD1 - CASSGPEDRAHEQYF TGTGCCAGCAGCGGCCCTGAAGACAGGGCCCACGAGCAGTACTTC
TRBJ2-3 TRBV6-5 - many CASSSLRDTQYF TGTGCCAGCAGTTCCTTAAGGGATACGCAGTATTTT
TRBJ1-6 TRBV18 TRBD1 - CASSPPGGSTLHF TGTGCCAGCTCACCCCCAGGGGGCTCGACCCTCCACTTT
TRBJ2-6 TRBV3-1 - - CASSQGRADSGANVLTF TGTGCCAGCAGCCAAGGGAGAGCGGACTCTGGGGCCAACGTCCTGACTTTC
TRBJ2-7 TRBV7-9 TRBD2 - CASSSGASGYEQYF TGTGCCAGCAGCTCCGGGGCTAGCGGGTACGAGCAGTACTTC
TRBJ2-3 TRBV29-1 TRBD1 many CSVEGRTGSSTDTQYF TGCAGCGTTGAAGGCCGGACAGGCTCTAGCACAGATACGCAGTATTTT
TRBJ1-1 TRBV12-3/TRBV12-4 - few CASSPLGGGTEAFF TGTGCCAGCAGTCCCCTGGGGGGGGGCACTGAAGCTTTCTTT
TRBJ2-7 TRBV18 - - CASSLDRIQNEQYF TGTGCCAGCTCGCTTGACAGGATCCAGAACGAGCAGTACTTC
TRBJ2-1 TRBV5-1 - - CASSLVSPGSSYNEQFF TGCGCCAGCAGCTTGGTGTCACCCGGGAGCTCCTACAATGAGCAGTTCTTC
TRBJ2-4 TRBV29-1 - few CSVGGQGLGKNIQYF TGCAGCGTGGGGGGTCAGGGTTTAGGCAAAAACATTCAGTACTTC
TRBJ2-7 TRBV24-1 - few CATEGSSYEQYF TGTGCCACCGAGGGGAGCTCCTACGAGCAGTACTTC
TRBJ1-2 TRBV27 - many CASSLRVNWGYTF TGTGCCAGCAGTTTACGGGTGAACTGGGGCTACACCTTC
TRBJ2-5 TRBV5-1 - - CASSLASRETQYF TGCGCCAGCAGCTTGGCCTCGAGGGAGACCCAGTACTTC
TRBJ2-7 TRBV5-4 TRBD2 many CASSSLAGDYSYEQYF TGTGCCAGCAGCTCGTTAGCGGGAGACTACTCCTACGAGCAGTACTTC
TRBJ2-1 TRBV30 - many CAWSGWSSYNEQFF TGTGCCTGGAGCGGGTGGAGCTCCTACAATGAGCAGTTCTTC
TRBJ2-3 TRBV9 - few CASSARQSSTDTQYF TGTGCCAGCAGCGCCCGGCAGTCTAGCACAGATACGCAGTATTTT
TRBJ2-7 TRBV7-9 - many CASSLNSYEQYF TGTGCCAGCAGCTTAAACTCCTACGAGCAGTACTTC
TRBJ2-2 TRBV7-9 TRBD1 few CASSSGTGVTGELFF TGTGCCAGCAGCTCCGGGACAGGGGTCACCGGGGAGCTGTTTTTT
TRBJ2-7 TRBV20-1 TRBD1 many CSARRTGGSHEQYF TGCAGTGCTAGGCGGACAGGGGGGAGTCACGAGCAGTACTTC
TRBJ2-4 TRBV4-1 - - CASSPGSGRSQNIQYF TGCGCCAGCAGCCCGGGGAGCGGCAGGTCGCAAAACATTCAGTACTTC
TRBJ2-3 TRBV10-3 - - CAISAFGGQTDTQYF TGTGCCATCAGTGCATTCGGAGGCCAGACAGATACGCAGTATTTT
TRBJ2-3 TRBV2 - many CASSDERFTDTQYF TGTGCCAGCAGTGATGAGAGGTTCACAGATACGCAGTATTTT
TRBJ2-1 TRBV19 TRBD1 many CASSWGQGASYNEQFF TGTGCCAGTAGTTGGGGCCAGGGGGCTTCCTACAATGAGCAGTTCTTC
TRBJ2-5 TRBV29-1 - - CSGRKGLETQYF TGCAGCGGGAGGAAGGGGTTGGAGACCCAGTACTTC
TRBJ2-2 TRBV12-3/TRBV12-4 TRBD2 - CASRSRETTGELFF TGTGCCAGCAGGTCGCGGGAGACCACCGGGGAGCTGTTTTTT
TRBJ2-5 TRBV27 TRBD2 many CASSAGLAGQETQYF TGTGCCAGCAGTGCGGGACTAGCGGGACAAGAGACCCAGTACTTC
TRBJ2-1 TRBV24-1 - few CATSAPRADNEQFF TGTGCCACCAGTGCCCCGAGGGCAGACAATGAGCAGTTCTTC
TRBJ2-1 TRBV18 TRBD2 many CASSLSGGLSYNEQFF TGTGCCAGCTCACTTAGCGGGGGGCTCTCCTACAATGAGCAGTTCTTC
TRBJ2-1 TRBV9 - many CASSVGGWDEQFF TGTGCCAGCAGCGTAGGGGGATGGGATGAGCAGTTCTTC
TRBJ1-1 TRBV13 - many CASSLGVEAFF TGTGCCAGCAGTTTGGGAGTTGAAGCTTTCTTT
TRBJ2-1 TRBV13 - many CASSRRGTTYNEQFF TGTGCCAGCAGCCGACGGGGGACCACCTACAATGAGCAGTTCTTC
TRBJ2-2 TRBV24-1 - many CATSDFADGTGELFF TGTGCCACCAGTGACTTCGCTGACGGCACCGGGGAGCTGTTTTTT
TRBJ2-3 TRBV20-1 TRBD2 few CSALRGGSGRTDTQYF TGCAGTGCCCTAAGGGGGGGTAGCGGGAGAACAGATACGCAGTATTTT
TRBJ1-1 TRBV10-3 - few CAISESSVLGYSGAEAFF TGTGCCATCAGTGAGTCGAGCGTGCTCGGGTACAGTGGGGCTGAAGCTTTCTTT
TRBJ2-5 TRBV5-1 TRBD2 - CASSQLAGAVKTQYF TGCGCCAGCAGCCAATTAGCGGGGGCGGTGAAGACCCAGTACTTC
TRBJ2-5 TRBV18 - many CASSADVSAQYF TGTGCCAGCTCCGCGGATGTTTCGGCCCAGTACTTC